The next 5 T cell receptor beta chains were all read from a single sample in a study of metastatic and nonmetastatic thyroid tumors. No treatment of any kind had been given to any patient before thyroid surgery. MiXCR reprocessed the PCR reads for TCRdb. Seen here are about 35,000 clones, about 18% observed once, and the top ten hold 5.5% to 7%. The sample consisted of blood. These TCRs come from a male donor with papillary thyroid cancer or a benign thyroid nodule (not recorded which). Some clones in this sample may be carry-over from other donors' samples.

This clone was counted at least ten times. This chain uses TRBV6-1 with TRBJ2-2; D is tentatively TRBD1 or TRBD2 (6 bases each). The length of the CDR3 is 16 residues. Germline CDR1 is MNHNS and CDR2 is SASEGT. Trimming took 7 bases from V and 9 from J, leaving 24 bases between them. CDR3: CASTNIRDGGLRELFF. The CDR3 region has the DNA TGTGCCAGCACCAATATCCGGGACGGGGGCCTGCGGGAGCTGTTTTTT.

This clone showed up many times. The J gene is TRBJ2-1, the V gene TRBV5-5; tentative D call: TRBD2 (6 bases). This CDR3 spans 15 amino acids. The ends were cut back, 0 bases at V and 9 bases at J, with 16 bases in the middle. Germline-derived CDR1 and CDR2 are SGHKS and YYEKEE (reference sequence). The CDR3 nucleotides are TGTGCCAGCAGCTTGGCGCGGGGTCGGCTCGCTGAGCAGTTCTTC. It translates to CASSLARGRLAEQFF.

In its sample, this clone was seen many times. V gene TRBV11-3 combines with J gene TRBJ1-2; 8 positions match TRBD1. This CDR3 region has 13 residues. V trimming: 4 bases; J trimming: 4 bases; junction bases outside the gene matches: 2. Germline lookup yields CDR1 SGHNT and CDR2 YENEEA. The CDR3 spells CASSSGQAYGYTF. DNA for the CDR3: TGTGCCAGCAGCTCGGGACAGGCCTATGGCTACACCTTC. Supplemented by reference TRBV11-3 and TRBJ1-2, the full variable domain reads EAGVVQSPRYKIIEKKQPVAFWCNPISGHNTLYWYLQNLGQGPELLIRYENEEAVDDSQLPKDRFSAERLKGVDSTLKIQPAELGDSAVYLCASSSGQAYGYTFGSGTRLTVV.

This clone is categorized as medium-sized. The chain recombines TRBV6-1 with TRBJ2-7, with 9 positions matching TRBD1. The length of the CDR3 is 15 residues. The germline gives CDR1 MNHNS, CDR2 SASEGT. J gave up 4 bases and V 7 bases, and 11 bases lay outside the gene matches. DNA of the CDR3: TGTGCCAGCAATGGTGCGGGACAGGGCGAGTACGAGCAGTACTTC. Translation: CASNGAGQGEYEQYF.

The rearrangement joins TRBV7-8 to TRBJ2-1, with 14 positions matching TRBD2. V lost 2 bases, J lost 10 bases, and 4 bases stayed unmatched. The CDR3 loop spans 15 amino acids. From germline, CDR1 is SGHVS and CDR2 FQNEAQ. CDR3 sequence (DNA): TGTGCCAGCAGCTTATTGACTAGCGGGGGGGAGGAGCAGTTCTTC. Its translation is CASSLLTSGGEEQFF.